The 2 T cell receptor beta chains presented below share a single source sample, sequenced in a study of blood T cell repertoires in COVID-19. Repertoires were generated with immunoSEQ multiplex PCR, while TCRdb's copy carries only in-frame clones and drops some. The table has roughly 94,000 clones, roughly 82% seen once. Sequenced material: peripheral blood. The receptors come from a man in his 60s with acute or convalescent COVID-19.

This rearrangement joins TRBV3-1 (or the pseudogene TRBV3-2) to TRBJ2-4, with D possibly matching TRBD2 (7 bases). Deletions cut 1 base from V and 4 bases from J, with 23 bases between. The length of the CDR3 is 19 residues. The germline CDR1 and CDR2 sequences are LGHDT and YNNKEL (reference sequence). The CDR3 DNA reads TGTGCCAGCAGCCAAGGGAGTGAAATAGGGGGGGGTATGAAAAACATTCAGTACTTC. This codes for CASSQGSEIGGGMKNIQYF.

The chain combines TRBV28 with TRBJ2-3, with TRBD2 identical over 7 bases. Germline-derived CDR1 and CDR2 are MDHEN and SYDVKM. CDR3 length: 14 residues. J was trimmed by 1 base and V by 4 bases; bases with no gene match: 2. The CDR3 here is CASSSTSGTDTQYF. The DNA for the CDR3 is TGTGCCAGCAGTTCTACTAGCGGCACAGATACGCAGTATTTT.